These 29 T cell receptor beta chains were sequenced from one sample in a study of blood T cells in healthy people across ages. Combining a sample-barcoded 5' primer with a J-beta primer mix, a second PCR ran for 7 to 11 cycles. One entry per CDR3 protein, called by TCRdb with MiXCR from the 5' RACE reads. The sample has 600,000 or so distinct CDR3 sequences; around half are singletons. Input material: blood. These receptor sequences come from an elderly man in good health.

The chain carries TRBV20-1 and TRBJ1-2; weak D call: TRBD1 (5 bases). The V end was cut by 3 bases, the J end by 0 bases, with 23 bases between. This CDR3 region has 18 residues. Germline CDR1 is DFQATT and CDR2 is SNEGSKA (reference sequence). CDR3 region: CSARMTAPGAGSNYGYTF. The CDR3 DNA follows: TGCAGTGCTAGGATGACAGCGCCTGGGGCAGGTTCTAACTATGGCTACACCTTC.

Regarding this clonotype: At one end the junction does not follow the germline gene, possibly because of a read error. The chain employs TRBV7-3 and TRBJ2-3; the D gene could be TRBD1 or TRBD2 (5 bases each). The CDR3 is made up of 13 amino acids. Germline loops: CDR1 SGHTA, CDR2 FQGTGA. In DNA, the CDR3 is TGTGCTAGCAGCTTAGAGAGGGGACCCACGCAGTATTTT. Protein: CASSLERGPTQYF.

The chain links TRBV6-5 to TRBJ1-1; 8 bases map to TRBD1. The V segment lost 4 bases and the J segment 4 bases; nucleotides outside the gene matches: 5. The CDR3 has 14 residues. CDR1 MNHEY and CDR2 SVGAGI come from the germline V gene. This CDR3 reads CASSSRQGTTEAFF. The CDR3 DNA reads as TGTGCCAGCAGTTCCAGACAGGGGACCACTGAAGCTTTCTTT.

This clonotype was observed a few times. The V and J genes are TRBV27 and TRBJ2-7; no clear D. Germline V lookup: CDR1 MNHEY, CDR2 SMNVEV (reference sequence). CDR3 length: 9 amino acids. V was shortened by 8 bases and J by 4 bases, with 3 bases between the two germline ends. CDR3: CASLYEQYF. As DNA, the CDR3 is TGTGCCAGCCTTTACGAGCAGTACTTC.

In this sample, this clonotype turned up a few times. This rearrangement joins TRBV7-9 to TRBJ2-3; D remains ambiguous. CDR1 SEHNR and CDR2 FQNEAQ come from the germline V gene (reference sequence). The CDR3 sequence is 14 residues long. V was clipped by 5 bases and J by 1 base, with 10 bases between them. This chain's CDR3 is CASSPVVGTDTQYF. CDR3 DNA sequence: TGTGCCAGCAGCCCAGTCGTGGGCACAGATACGCAGTATTTT.

This clonotype was recorded many times. The chain combines TRBV20-1 with TRBJ2-5, with 11 bases that match TRBD1. J gave up 1 base and V 1 base, and 5 bases lay outside the gene matches. This CDR3 comprises 16 residues. Germline V gives CDR1 DFQATT, CDR2 SNEGSKA (reference sequence). The CDR3, as DNA: TGCAGTGCTAGAGTTGGGACAGGGGGGATCCAAGAGACCCAGTACTTC. It codes for CSARVGTGGIQETQYF.

The V call is TRBV24-1, the J call TRBJ1-1; D might be TRBD1 (6 bases). The CDR3 is 16 residues long. Germline CDR1 reads KGHDR; CDR2 reads SFDVKD. V was clipped by 2 bases and J by 2 bases, with 14 bases between them. CDR3 amino acids: CATSDSRRGDNTEAFF. CDR3 DNA sequence: TGTGCCACCAGTGATTCCCGGAGGGGGGATAACACTGAAGCTTTCTTT.

The rearrangement uses TRBV20-1 and TRBJ2-5, with D perhaps assigned TRBD1 or TRBD2 (5 bases each). Germline V CDR1 and CDR2: DFQATT, SNEGSKA (reference sequence). This CDR3 has 13 residues. CDR3 nucleotide sequence: TGCAGCGCTTTCCGGGACCCTTTCGAGACCCAGTACTTC. It specifies CSAFRDPFETQYF.

This clonotype was counted once. The V call is TRBV11-2, the J call TRBJ2-5; no firm D call. With 10 bases removed from V and 3 bases from J, the gap between germline ends came to 6 bases. The CDR3 sequence is 10 residues long. Germline lookup yields CDR1 SGHAT and CDR2 FQNNGV. The CDR3: CATSKETQYF. For the CDR3, the DNA is TGTGCCACCTCCAAAGAGACCCAGTACTTC.

In its sample, this clonotype was seen many times. The chain uses TRBV6-6 and TRBJ2-1, with a weak D call TRBD2 (6 bases). From germline, CDR1 is MNHNY and CDR2 SVGAGI (reference sequence). Trimming left V 2 bases short and J 4 bases short, with 15 bases between. The CDR3 consists of 16 residues. The CDR3, as DNA: TGTGCCAGCAGTTACACGCGGGACCCTCCTTACAATGAGCAGTTCTTC. Translation gives CASSYTRDPPYNEQFF.

This clonotype was seen more than once but under ten times. Here the CDR3 DNA reads TGCAGCGCTGCCCCCTCGGGACTAGGGGCGAATGAGCAGTTCTTC. Encoded protein: CSAAPSGLGANEQFF. V gene TRBV29-1 combines with J gene TRBJ2-1, with TRBD2 identical over 8 bases. Germline assignment: CDR1 SQVTM and CDR2 ANQGSEA. CDR3 size: 15 residues. J was trimmed by 7 bases and V by 7 bases; bases with no gene match: 15.

About this clonotype: At one end the junction does not follow the germline gene, possibly because of a read error. This chain links TRBV7-3 with TRBJ2-3; 7 bases map to TRBD1. The length of the CDR3 is 15 residues. CDR1 is SGHTA and CDR2 is FQGTGA in the germline V gene. This chain's CDR3 is CASSRGDSSTDTQCF. The CDR3 nucleotides read TGTGCCAGCAGCAGAGGGGACAGCAGCACAGATACGCAGTGTTTT.

This clonotype was counted ten times or more. The chain combines TRBV5-1 with TRBJ2-1; D ambiguous. This CDR3 is built from 13 residues. V was cut by 2 bases and J by 4 bases, with 7 bases left in between. Looked up from germline, CDR1 is SGHRS and CDR2 is YFSETQ. The CDR3: CASSFGSYNEQFF. For the CDR3, the DNA is TGCGCCAGCAGCTTTGGATCGTACAATGAGCAGTTCTTC. The full variable domain, with the rest looked up from reference TRBV5-1 and TRBJ2-1, is KAGVTQTPRYLIKTRGQQVTLSCSPISGHRSVSWYQQTPGQGLQFLFEYFSETQRNKGNFPGRFSGRQFSNSRSEMNVSTLELGDSALYLCASSFGSYNEQFFGPGTRLTVL.

The genes are TRBV7-9 and TRBJ2-1, with D possibly matching TRBD1 (5 bases). V was pared by 3 bases and J by 5 bases, with 17 bases between. The CDR3 covers 16 residues. In germline, CDR1 is SEHNR, CDR2 FQNEAQ (reference sequence). The CDR3 DNA sequence: TGTGCCAGCAGCTTGGTTTCCCAGGGTCCCAACAATGAGCAGTTCTTC. It translates to CASSLVSQGPNNEQFF.

As regards this clonotype: One end of the junction does not line up with germline, which may come from a read error. The V and J genes are TRBV20-1 and TRBJ2-7, with 8 bases matching TRBD1. Germline V gene data show CDR1 as DFQATT and CDR2 as SNEGSKA (reference sequence). The CDR3 is 14 amino acids. CDR3 nucleotides: TGCAATGCTCACCCGGGACAGGCCTCCTACGAGCAGTACTTC. Translation: CNAHPGQASYEQYF.

A remark on this clonotype: The junction does not match germline at one end; this may be a read error. This chain connects TRBV7-9 to TRBJ2-3; unclear D gene. This CDR3 is 19 amino acids long. CDR1 and CDR2 from the germline V gene are SEHNR and FQNEAQ (reference sequence). CDR3 protein: CACSLGGWGPPDITDTQYF. The CDR3 nucleotides are TGTGCCTGCAGCTTAGGTGGATGGGGTCCCCCCGACATCACAGATACGCAGTATTTT.

The rearrangement links TRBV4-1 to TRBJ1-3; D remains ambiguous. CDR1 and CDR2 (germline): MGHRA, YSYEKL. V shed 1 base and J shed 4 bases, with 11 bases lying between them. This CDR3 has 15 amino acids. This chain's CDR3 is CASSQVLVPGNTIYF. The CDR3 nucleotides are TGCGCCAGCAGCCAAGTATTGGTACCGGGAAACACCATATATTTT.

Only a few counts were recorded for this clonotype. For the CDR3, the DNA is TGCAGTGCTAAACCCGAAACAGGGGACGGCGGCTCACCCCTCCACTTT. Protein sequence: CSAKPETGDGGSPLHF. The chain is built from TRBV20-1 and TRBJ1-6, with 7 positions matching TRBD1. The CDR3 is 16 amino acids. The V gene end was trimmed by 4 bases and the J gene end by 10 bases; junction bases not matched to a gene: 16. CDR1 is DFQATT, CDR2 SNEGSKA, per germline (reference sequence).

This clonotype was seen ten or more times. The rearrangement uses TRBV29-1 and TRBJ2-3, with 8 nucleotides matching TRBD1. This CDR3 is 13 amino acids long. Germline loops: CDR1 SQVTM, CDR2 ANQGSEA. Trimming took 6 bases from V and 3 from J; bases not matched to a gene: 5. CDR3 residues: CSVTTGVTDTQYF. CDR3 DNA sequence: TGCAGCGTAACGACAGGGGTGACAGATACGCAGTATTTT.

This clonotype was detected only a few times. The V gene is TRBV5-1, the J gene TRBJ2-4, with D perhaps TRBD2 (6 bases). CDR3 length: 13 amino acids. Per the germline V gene, CDR1 is SGHRS and CDR2 is YFSETQ. V dropped 4 bases and J dropped 5 bases, with 10 bases sitting between them. The CDR3 sequence is CASSLGGQNIQYF. The CDR3 DNA reads as TGCGCCAGCAGCCTGGGAGGTCAAAACATTCAGTACTTC.

The chain employs TRBV25-1 and TRBJ2-2; perhaps TRBD2 as D (6 bases). Per germline, CDR1 MGHDK and CDR2 SYGVNS. CDR3 size: 14 residues. V lost 4 bases and J lost 5, with 11 bases in between. This CDR3 reads CASSGGLGTGELFF. The CDR3 DNA reads as TGTGCCAGCAGTGGGGGACTGGGGACCGGGGAGCTGTTTTTT.

This clonotype was recorded at least ten times. The V and J genes are TRBV29-1 and TRBJ2-5; D gene ambiguous. Per germline, CDR1 SQVTM and CDR2 ANQGSEA. This CDR3 contains 13 residues. Deletions cut 4 bases from V and 1 base from J, with 10 bases between. This CDR3 reads CSVALQTQETQYF. CDR3 DNA: TGCAGCGTTGCGTTACAGACCCAAGAGACCCAGTACTTC. Complete variable domain (other parts from reference TRBV29-1 and TRBJ2-5): SAVISQKPSRDICQRGTSLTIQCQVDSQVTMMFWYRQQPGQSLTLIATANQGSEATYESGFVIDKFPISRPNLTFSTLTVSNMSPEDSSIYLCSVALQTQETQYFGPGTRLLVL.

On this clonotype: One end of the junction varies from germline; a read error may be responsible. V and J are TRBV6-5 and TRBJ2-7, with D perhaps matching TRBD1 or TRBD2 (6 bases each). The CDR3 consists of 15 residues. Germline CDR1 and CDR2: MNHEY and SVGAGI. CDR3 region: CVSTHRDSLGYEQYF. The CDR3, as DNA: TGTGTCAGCACGCACAGGGACTCTTTAGGGTACGAGCAGTACTTC.

The chain couples TRBV29-1 to TRBJ2-1; D tentatively reads TRBD1 or TRBD2 (6 bases each). CDR1 is SQVTM and CDR2 is ANQGSEA in the germline V gene. Trimming left V 4 bases short and J 6 bases short, with 16 bases between. CDR3 size: 14 residues. The CDR3 sequence is CSVGRTGAINEQFF. The CDR3, as DNA: TGCAGCGTTGGACGGACGGGGGCTATCAATGAGCAGTTCTTC.

The rearrangement links TRBV12-3 or TRBV12-4 to TRBJ2-3; D gene uncertain. The V end lost 6 bases, the J end lost 2 bases, and 21 bases lay between the germline ends. This CDR3 spans 17 amino acids. The chain's CDR3 is CASSQRSGILPTDTQYF. CDR3 nucleotides: TGTGCCAGCAGCCAGAGGTCCGGAATTCTCCCCACAGATACGCAGTATTTT.

The CDR3 nucleotides are TGCGCCAGCGGAGCTTTCGGGATGAACACTGAAGCTTTCTTT. This translates into CASGAFGMNTEAFF. This chain joins TRBV5-1 and TRBJ1-1; D ambiguous. CDR3 length: 14 residues. Germline V gene sequence: CDR1 SGHRS, CDR2 YFSETQ. V was cut by 7 bases and J by 0 bases, with 13 bases left in between.

The chain recombines TRBV13 with TRBJ1-1; no clear D. The CDR3 totals 13 residues. V was trimmed by 0 bases and J by 6 bases, leaving 8 bases between them. Germline CDR1 and CDR2: PRHDT and FYEKMQ (reference sequence). CDR3 coding DNA: TGTGCCAGCAGCTTAGGTGCGCGCGCTGAAGCTTTCTTT. Protein product: CASSLGARAEAFF.

This chain links TRBV7-2 with TRBJ2-5; 9 nucleotides agree with TRBD2. Trimming cost V 5 bases and J 5 bases; bases outside gene matches: 12. CDR1 SGHTA and CDR2 FQGNSA come from the germline V gene. This CDR3 has 16 residues. CDR3 nucleotides: TGTGCCAGCAGCACCAAGAGCGTAGCGGGAGTTGAGACCCAGTACTTC. Its translation is CASSTKSVAGVETQYF.

This chain joins TRBV4-2 and TRBJ2-1, with 8 bases fitting TRBD2. V dropped 0 bases and J dropped 6; count of bases not matched to a gene: 10. Germline V gene sequence: CDR1 LGHNA, CDR2 YNFKEQ. This CDR3 has 17 residues. This chain's CDR3 is CASSQDRWGTRGNEQFF. The CDR3 DNA sequence: TGTGCCAGCAGCCAAGATAGGTGGGGGACTAGGGGCAATGAGCAGTTCTTC.